This T cell receptor (beta chain) was identified in a study of technical replicates of blood from a handful of donors. Assay: immunoSEQ multiplex PCR; the TCRdb copy retains only in-frame clones and omits some. The sample has 50,000 or so clones; about 94% are singletons. The source is a human donor in good health. Some clones in this sample may be carry-over from other donors' samples. Input material: PBMCs.

The CDR3 spells CASSLEVAYGYTF. The DNA for the CDR3 is TGTGCCAGCAGCTTGGAGGTGGCCTATGGCTACACCTTC. The chain recombines TRBV7-9 with TRBJ1-2, with D unresolved. Trimming pared 3 bases from V and 4 bases from J, leaving 9 bases between. Per the germline V gene, CDR1 is SEHNR and CDR2 is FQNEAQ (reference sequence). The CDR3 extends over 13 amino acids.